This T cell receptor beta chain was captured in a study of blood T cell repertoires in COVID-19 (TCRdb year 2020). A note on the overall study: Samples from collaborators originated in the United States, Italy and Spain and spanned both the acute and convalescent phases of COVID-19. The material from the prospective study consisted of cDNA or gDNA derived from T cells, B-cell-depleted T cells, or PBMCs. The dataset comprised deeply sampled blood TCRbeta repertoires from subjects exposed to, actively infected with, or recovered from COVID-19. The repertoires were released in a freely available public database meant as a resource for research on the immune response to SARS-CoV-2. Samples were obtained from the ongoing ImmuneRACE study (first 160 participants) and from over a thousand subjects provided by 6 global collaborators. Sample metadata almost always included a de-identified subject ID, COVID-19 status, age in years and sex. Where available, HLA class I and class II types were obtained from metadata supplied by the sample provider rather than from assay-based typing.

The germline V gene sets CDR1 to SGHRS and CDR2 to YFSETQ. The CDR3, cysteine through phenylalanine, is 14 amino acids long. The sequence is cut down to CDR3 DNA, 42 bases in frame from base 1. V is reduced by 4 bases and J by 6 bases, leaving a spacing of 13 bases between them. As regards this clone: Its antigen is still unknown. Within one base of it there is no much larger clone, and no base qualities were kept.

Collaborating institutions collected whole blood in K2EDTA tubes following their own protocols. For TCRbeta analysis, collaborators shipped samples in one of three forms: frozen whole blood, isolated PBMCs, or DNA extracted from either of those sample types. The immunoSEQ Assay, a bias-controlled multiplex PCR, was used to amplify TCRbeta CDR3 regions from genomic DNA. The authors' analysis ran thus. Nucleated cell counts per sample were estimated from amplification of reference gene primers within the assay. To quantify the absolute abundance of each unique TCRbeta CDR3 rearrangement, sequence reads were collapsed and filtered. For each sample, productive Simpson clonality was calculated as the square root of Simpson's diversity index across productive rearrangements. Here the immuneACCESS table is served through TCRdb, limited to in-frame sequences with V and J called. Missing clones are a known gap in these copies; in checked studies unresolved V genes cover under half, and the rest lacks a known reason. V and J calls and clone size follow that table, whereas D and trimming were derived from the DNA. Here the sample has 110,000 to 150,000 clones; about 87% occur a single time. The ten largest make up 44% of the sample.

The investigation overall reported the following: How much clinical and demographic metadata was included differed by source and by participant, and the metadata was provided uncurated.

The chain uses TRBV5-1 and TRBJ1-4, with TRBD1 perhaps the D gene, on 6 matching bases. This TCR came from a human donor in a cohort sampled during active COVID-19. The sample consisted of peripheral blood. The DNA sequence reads TGCGCCAGCAGCCAAATACAGGGAGATGAAAAACTGTTTTTT. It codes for CASSQIQGDEKLFF. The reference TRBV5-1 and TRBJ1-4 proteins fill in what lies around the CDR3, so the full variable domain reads KAGVTQTPRYLIKTRGQQVTLSCSPISGHRSVSWYQQTPGQGLQFLFEYFSETQRNKGNFPGRFSGRQFSNSRSEMNVSTLELGDSALYLCASSQIQGDEKLFFGSGTQLSVL.